The 13 T cell receptor beta chains listed next were all sequenced from one sample in a study of shared clonotypes between healthy human individuals. Sequencing used immunoSEQ multiplex PCR; TCRdb keeps in-frame clones, though not all of them. The repertoire has 2 million to 2.5 million clones, 93% of them found once; the top ten carry about 1.5%. Only CD45RO-negative cells positively selected for CCR7 counted as naive CD8 cells, so terminally differentiated effector memory CD45RA+ cells were excluded. The sequenced material came from naive CD8+ T cells from PBMCs. Every receptor here comes from a man aged 18-30 years in good health. Some clones in this sample may be carry-over from other donors' samples.

The chain employs TRBV6-1 and TRBJ2-1; D possibly corresponds to TRBD1 (5 bases). CDR1 is MNHNS and CDR2 is SASEGT in the germline V gene. The V end was cut by 4 bases, the J end by 0 bases, with 10 bases between. CDR3 size: 15 residues. CDR3 sequence: CASSVPRASYNEQFF. CDR3 DNA sequence: TGTGCCAGCAGTGTACCCAGGGCCTCCTACAATGAGCAGTTCTTC.

This chain uses TRBV2 with TRBJ2-1; 9 bases match TRBD2. Germline-derived CDR1 and CDR2 are SNHLY and FYNNEI. Germline trimming cut 6 bases from V and 7 bases from J; bases unmatched to any gene: 10. The CDR3 has 15 residues. The DNA for the CDR3 is TGTGCCAGCAGGGATAGCGGGAGCGAGTTGAATGAGCAGTTCTTC. Amino acids: CASRDSGSELNEQFF. The variable domain in full, with the rest retrieved from reference TRBV2 and TRBJ2-1, is EPEVTQTPSHQVTQMGQEVILRCVPISNHLYFYWYRQILGQKVEFLVSFYNNEISEKSEIFDDQFSVERPDGSNFTLKIRSTKLEDSAMYFCASRDSGSELNEQFFGPGTRLTVL.

The genes are TRBV7-6 and TRBJ2-5, with D perhaps assigned TRBD1 or TRBD2 (5 bases each). Trimming left V 2 bases short and J 5 bases short, with 15 bases between. This CDR3 is 15 amino acids long. CDR1 and CDR2 (germline): SGHVS, FNYEAQ. CDR3 amino acids: CASSLYGALGETQYF. For the CDR3, the DNA is TGTGCCAGCAGCTTATACGGGGCTCTAGGGGAGACCCAGTACTTC.

The CDR3, as DNA: TGTGCCAGCAGTGACTCGACTGGGTTGCTCATTAACTATGGCTACACCTTC. This encodes CASSDSTGLLINYGYTF. V and J are TRBV6-4 and TRBJ1-2; D unclear. Germline values: CDR1 MRHNA, CDR2 SNTAGT. The CDR3 is made up of 17 amino acids. Trimming removed 0 bases from V and 1 base from J, with 15 bases in between.

The chain employs TRBV19 and TRBJ1-1; 10 bases line up with TRBD1. The V segment lost 4 bases and the J segment 6 bases; nucleotides outside the gene matches: 11. The CDR3 contains 16 residues. Germline CDR1 and CDR2: LNHDA and SQIVND (reference sequence). CDR3 bases: TGTGCCAGTAGTACTCAGTCCGGACAGGGGGATCCTGAAGCTTTCTTT. Protein sequence: CASSTQSGQGDPEAFF.

This chain links TRBV2 with TRBJ2-1; 9 positions agree with TRBD2. Trimming at V came to 7 bases and at J to 9 bases, leaving 13 bases not matched to a gene. Germline CDR1 is SNHLY and CDR2 is FYNNEI. The CDR3 spans 15 residues. CDR3 bases: TGTGCCAGCATCGTACCAGCGGGGGGCTCCTTTGAGCAGTTCTTC. This sequence encodes CASIVPAGGSFEQFF.

The chain is built from TRBV7-9 and TRBJ1-2; a possible D gene is TRBD1 (5 bases). Germline-derived CDR1 and CDR2 are SEHNR and FQNEAQ (reference sequence). Trimming removed 1 base at V and 3 bases at J, with 9 bases between. CDR3 size: 14 residues. CDR3: CASSLVWDYYGYTF. CDR3 bases: TGTGCCAGCAGCTTAGTCTGGGACTACTATGGCTACACCTTC.

V gene TRBV27 combines with J gene TRBJ2-1; unclear D gene. CDR1 MNHEY and CDR2 SMNVEV come from the germline V gene (reference sequence). The CDR3 contains 14 residues. The V end lost 6 bases, the J end lost 6 bases, and 15 bases lay between the germline ends. This CDR3 is CASSVLGEVNEQFF. CDR3 sequence (DNA): TGTGCCAGCAGCGTCTTAGGAGAAGTCAATGAGCAGTTCTTC.

As concerns this clone: Within the sample, other DNA sequences also encode this same CDR3. The chain carries TRBV18 and TRBJ2-1; 13 nucleotides agree with TRBD2. Germline CDR1 reads KGHSH; CDR2 reads LQKENI. Trimming removed 0 bases from V and 4 bases from J; junction bases left unmatched: 3. The CDR3 is 17 amino acids. In nucleotides, the CDR3 is TGTGCCAGCTCACCACCGGGACTAGCGGGGTCATACAATGAGCAGTTCTTC. Its translation is CASSPPGLAGSYNEQFF.

V gene TRBV4-1 combines with J gene TRBJ2-1, with unresolved D. The CDR3 consists of 15 residues. V lost 3 bases and J 0 bases, leaving 9 bases between the germline ends. Per germline, CDR1 MGHRA and CDR2 YSYEKL. This chain's CDR3 is CASSQERVSYNEQFF. The CDR3 DNA sequence: TGCGCCAGCAGCCAGGAGCGAGTCTCCTACAATGAGCAGTTCTTC.

This clone was seen only once. The rearrangement uses TRBV29-1 and TRBJ2-3, with 10 bases that match TRBD1. With V trimmed by 8 bases and J by 3 bases, 8 bases remained unmatched. The CDR3 runs 14 residues. The germline V gene encodes CDR1 SQVTM and CDR2 ANQGSEA. CDR3 DNA: TGCAGCTCGAGGCCGGGACAGGGGACAGATACGCAGTATTTT. The encoded protein is CSSRPGQGTDTQYF.

The V gene is TRBV2, the J gene TRBJ2-7, with 8 positions matching TRBD1. Germline-derived CDR1 and CDR2 are SNHLY and FYNNEI. The length of the CDR3 is 16 residues. The J segment lost 5 bases and the V segment lost 3 bases, leaving 12 bases of the junction unmatched. CDR3: CASSESAGGESDEQYF. In nucleotides, the CDR3 is TGTGCCAGCAGTGAGTCTGCAGGGGGCGAGTCCGACGAGCAGTACTTC.

The gene calls are TRBV28 and TRBJ2-1, with 9 bases fitting TRBD1. Per the germline V gene, CDR1 is MDHEN and CDR2 is SYDVKM. There are 17 residues in the CDR3. The J segment lost 0 bases and the V segment lost 2 bases, leaving 5 bases of the junction unmatched. The CDR3 DNA is TGTGCCAGCAGTTTAACAGGGGGCTACAGCTCCTACAATGAGCAGTTCTTC. Translating it yields CASSLTGGYSSYNEQFF.